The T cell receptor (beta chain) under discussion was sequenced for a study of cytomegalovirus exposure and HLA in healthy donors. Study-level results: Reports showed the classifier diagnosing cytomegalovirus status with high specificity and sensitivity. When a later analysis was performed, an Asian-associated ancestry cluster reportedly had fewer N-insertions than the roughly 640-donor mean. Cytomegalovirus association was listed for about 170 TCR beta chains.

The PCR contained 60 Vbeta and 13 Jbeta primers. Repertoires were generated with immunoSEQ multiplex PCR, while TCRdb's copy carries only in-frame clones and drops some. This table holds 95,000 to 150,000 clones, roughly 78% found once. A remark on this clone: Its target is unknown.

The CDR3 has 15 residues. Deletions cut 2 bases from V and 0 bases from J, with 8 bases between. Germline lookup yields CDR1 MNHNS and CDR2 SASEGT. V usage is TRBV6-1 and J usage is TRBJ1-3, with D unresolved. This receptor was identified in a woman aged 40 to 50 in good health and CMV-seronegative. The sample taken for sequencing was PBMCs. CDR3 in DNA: TGTGCCAGCAGTGAATCATCGGGCTCTGGAAACACCATATATTTT. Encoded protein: CASSESSGSGNTIYF.